Below, 5 T cell receptor beta chains from the same sample are listed, as sequenced in a study of T cells in Graves' hyperthyroidism and ophthalmopathy. The source material, RNA transcripts, was used to amplify TCR beta CDR3 regions. An initial round of RT-PCR targeting the TCR CDR3 relied on the HTBI primer set. TCRdb processed the multiplex PCR reads anew with MiXCR; each CDR3 protein has one entry. The data show hundreds of thousands of distinct CDR3 sequences, nearly 15% seen once. The sample consisted of blood. Source of these receptors: an older woman with Graves' ophthalmopathy.

The sample holds many counts of this clonotype. This chain joins TRBV11-2 and TRBJ2-1; D uncertain. Germline V gene data show CDR1 as SGHAT and CDR2 as FQNNGV. V was trimmed by 1 base and J by 7 bases, leaving 11 bases between them. This CDR3 spans 14 amino acids. The CDR3 spells CASSLARSGNEQFF. In DNA, the CDR3 is TGTGCCAGCAGCTTAGCGAGGTCGGGTAATGAGCAGTTCTTC.

The V and J genes are TRBV7-2 and TRBJ2-1; D ambiguous. Germline CDR1 and CDR2: SGHTA and FQGNSA. The CDR3 contains 13 residues. The V end was cut by 11 bases, the J end by 0 bases, with 11 bases between. This CDR3 is CAVGWSSYNEQFF. The CDR3 nucleotides are TGTGCCGTTGGCTGGAGCTCCTACAATGAGCAGTTCTTC.

This clonotype was observed a few times. V gene TRBV9 combines with J gene TRBJ1-1, with D perhaps matching TRBD1 (6 bases). This CDR3 region has 15 residues. Germline V lookup: CDR1 SGDLS, CDR2 YYNGEE. Trimming took 6 bases from V and 1 from J, leaving 16 bases between them. The CDR3, as DNA: TGTGCCAGCACCCGTAGGGGGACGGGGAACACTGAAGCTTTCTTT. It is translated as CASTRRGTGNTEAFF.

The sample holds a few counts of this clonotype. This chain links TRBV10-2 with TRBJ1-2, with TRBD1 identical over 9 bases. J was trimmed by 6 bases and V by 7 bases; bases with no gene match: 12. From germline, CDR1 is WSHSY and CDR2 SAAADI. CDR3 length: 15 residues. This chain's CDR3 is CASTESDRGKDGYTF. The CDR3 nucleotides read TGCGCCAGCACCGAAAGTGACAGGGGGAAAGATGGCTACACCTTC.

There are a few counts of this clonotype. DNA for the CDR3: TGTGCCAGCAGCCAAGATAGGTCTACAACTAATGAAAAACTGTTTTTT. Translated, it gives CASSQDRSTTNEKLFF. The chain recombines TRBV4-2 with TRBJ1-4; D gene unclear. Germline lookup yields CDR1 LGHNA and CDR2 YNFKEQ. The V gene lost 0 bases and the J gene lost 0 bases, with 8 bases spanning the gap. The CDR3 has 16 amino acids.